The 31 T cell receptor beta chains presented below share a single source sample, sequenced in a study of cytomegalovirus exposure and HLA in healthy donors. The PCR employed 60 Vbeta primers together with 13 Jbeta primers. Sequencing was performed with immunoSEQ multiplex PCR; in TCRdb, only in-frame clones are kept and a portion is missing. The repertoire has over 100,000 clones, approximately 82% of them found once; the top ten carry about a fifth. The sample comprised PBMCs. Source of these receptors: a man in his thirties or forties in good health and CMV-seropositive.

V is TRBV19 and J is TRBJ2-6; tentatively, D is TRBD1 (5 bases). Germline V gene data show CDR1 as LNHDA and CDR2 as SQIVND (reference sequence). Trimming removed 6 bases from V and 0 bases from J, with 12 bases in between. The CDR3 is made up of 16 amino acids. The CDR3 bases are TGTGCCAGTAGGGGCCAGGGCAGCTCTGGGGCCAACGTCCTGACTTTC. This translates into CASRGQGSSGANVLTF.

The V call is TRBV19, the J call TRBJ2-7; 10 positions agree with TRBD1. Trimming at V came to 4 bases and at J to 2 bases, leaving 11 bases not matched to a gene. From germline, CDR1 is LNHDA and CDR2 SQIVND (reference sequence). CDR3 length equals 17 residues. The CDR3 DNA is TGTGCCAGTAGTACGGAGGCCCCGGGACAGGGGCCCTACGAGCAGTACTTC. Its translation: CASSTEAPGQGPYEQYF. Full variable domain (rest looked up from reference TRBV19 and TRBJ2-7): DGGITQSPKYLFRKEGQNVTLSCEQNLNHDAMYWYRQDPGQGLRLIYYSQIVNDFQKGDIAEGYSVSREKKESFPLTVTSAQKNPTAFYLCASSTEAPGQGPYEQYFGPGTRLTVT.

The J gene is TRBJ1-1, the V gene TRBV6-1; a possible D gene is TRBD1 (5 bases). The CDR3 has 14 residues. V lost 4 bases and J 5 bases, leaving 14 bases between the germline ends. CDR1 is MNHNS, CDR2 SASEGT, per germline. CDR3 sequence: CASSVGGWGTEAFF. Written as DNA, the CDR3 is TGTGCCAGCAGTGTGGGGGGGTGGGGGACTGAAGCTTTCTTT.

The CDR3 coding sequence is TGCGCCAGCAGCTCCGGGGGGGGCACTGAAGCTTTCTTT. Translation: CASSSGGGTEAFF. J is TRBJ1-1 and V is TRBV5-1, with D possibly TRBD1 on 5 matching bases. V lost 3 bases and J lost 4, with 10 bases in between. The V gene's germline CDR1 is SGHRS and CDR2 YFSETQ. The CDR3 spans 13 residues. The full variable domain, with the rest looked up from reference TRBV5-1 and TRBJ1-1, is KAGVTQTPRYLIKTRGQQVTLSCSPISGHRSVSWYQQTPGQGLQFLFEYFSETQRNKGNFPGRFSGRQFSNSRSEMNVSTLELGDSALYLCASSSGGGTEAFFGQGTRLTVV.

This sequence joins TRBV27 and TRBJ1-1; perhaps TRBD1 as D (6 bases). From germline, CDR1 is MNHEY and CDR2 SMNVEV (reference sequence). V was cut by 1 base and J by 5 bases, with 11 bases left in between. The CDR3 sequence is 14 residues long. As DNA, the CDR3 is TGTGCCAGCAGTTTATGGGCAGGGGAGACTGAAGCTTTCTTT. This codes for CASSLWAGETEAFF.

The chain couples TRBV5-1 to TRBJ2-1, with a tentative D call TRBD2 (5 bases). CDR1 and CDR2 (germline): SGHRS, YFSETQ. V lost 0 bases and J 8 bases, leaving 9 bases between the germline ends. CDR3 size: 13 residues. The CDR3 DNA sequence: TGCGCCAGCAGCTTGGCTAGCATGGATGAGCAGTTCTTC. As protein: CASSLASMDEQFF.

This chain uses TRBV6-5 with TRBJ2-7; 11 nucleotides line up with TRBD1. CDR1 is MNHEY and CDR2 is SVGAGI in the germline V gene. V gave up 7 bases and J gave up 4 bases; unmatched junction bases: 6. This CDR3 contains 14 residues. The CDR3 sequence: CASNERDRGYEQYF. The CDR3 bases are TGTGCCAGCAATGAAAGGGACAGGGGGTACGAGCAGTACTTC.

The chain joins TRBV7-9 to TRBJ1-2, with TRBD1 matching over 8 bases. This CDR3 spans 13 amino acids. The germline CDR1 and CDR2 sequences are SEHNR and FQNEAQ (reference sequence). V trimming: 6 bases; J trimming: 6 bases; junction bases outside the gene matches: 6. Here the CDR3 reads CASREQGGDGYTF. CDR3 coding DNA: TGTGCCAGCAGAGAACAGGGGGGGGATGGCTACACCTTC.

CDR3 amino acids: CASSFRLAGVYEQYV. CDR3 sequence (DNA): TGTGCCAGCAGTTTCCGGCTAGCGGGAGTGTACGAGCAGTACGTC. V usage is TRBV28 and J usage is TRBJ2-7, with TRBD2 identical over 10 bases. The CDR3 is 15 residues long. The germline CDR1 and CDR2 sequences are MDHEN and SYDVKM. J gave up 4 bases and V 3 bases, and 6 bases lay outside the gene matches.

The chain is built from TRBV11-1 and TRBJ1-1; no clear D gene. V was shortened by 4 bases and J by 8 bases, with 8 bases between the two germline ends. Per the germline V gene, CDR1 is SGHAT and CDR2 is FQDESV (reference sequence). CDR3 length equals 11 residues. CDR3 DNA sequence: TGTGCCAGCAGCTATGCACAGGAAGCTTTCTTT. Translated, it gives CASSYAQEAFF. Variable domain in full (rest from reference TRBV11-1 and TRBJ1-1): EAEVAQSPRYKITEKSQAVAFWCDPISGHATLYWYRQILGQGPELLVQFQDESVVDDSQLPKDRFSAERLKGVDSTLKIQPAELGDSAMYLCASSYAQEAFFGQGTRLTVV.

This rearrangement joins TRBV2 to TRBJ2-7; TRBD1 is a possible D gene (5 bases). The germline V and J ends were trimmed by 9 bases and 3 bases, with 21 bases remaining between them. The CDR3 runs 15 residues. Germline CDR1 is SNHLY and CDR2 is FYNNEI. CDR3 loop: CASLFGANPRYEQYF. CDR3 in DNA: TGTGCCAGTCTCTTTGGGGCTAATCCCCGCTACGAGCAGTACTTC.

V usage is TRBV5-5 and J usage is TRBJ1-2; tentative D call: TRBD1 (6 bases). Trimming shortened V by 4 bases and J by 7 bases, and 20 bases separated the two germline ends. Germline CDR1 SGHKS, CDR2 YYEKEE (reference sequence). This CDR3 is 15 amino acids long. The CDR3 loop reads CASSTWGQAQGGYTF. In nucleotides, the CDR3 is TGTGCCAGCAGCACGTGGGGGCAAGCCCAGGGTGGCTACACCTTC.

The CDR3 reads CASSLYGTGSYGYTF. Here the CDR3 DNA reads TGTGCCAGCAGCTTGTATGGGACAGGGTCCTATGGCTACACCTTC. V is TRBV7-2 and J is TRBJ1-2; 9 nucleotides match TRBD1. Unmatched junction bases numbered 6, after V lost 3 bases and J lost 4 bases. This CDR3 has 15 amino acids. Germline V lookup: CDR1 SGHTA, CDR2 FQGNSA.

This clone was observed a few times. An end of the junction differs from the germline gene, which may be a read error. The chain has TRBV2 and TRBJ1-2, with D maybe TRBD1 (5 bases). This CDR3 region has 12 residues. Germline CDR1 reads SNHLY; CDR2 reads FYNNEI. As DNA, the CDR3 is TGTGCCAGCAGAGAAGGGGCATGGGGCTACACCTTC. Protein: CASREGAWGYTF.

This chain links TRBV6-1 with TRBJ2-7; 7 nucleotides agree with TRBD2. Germline V gene data show CDR1 as MNHNS and CDR2 as SASEGT. After removal of 6 bases from V and 1 base from J, the junction contained 6 bases not matched to a gene. CDR3 length: 14 amino acids. CDR3 amino acids: CASRRGLWSYEQYV. CDR3 nucleotide sequence: TGTGCCAGCAGACGGGGACTATGGTCCTACGAGCAGTACGTC.

The gene calls are TRBV11-2 and TRBJ2-5, with 9 bases fitting TRBD1. The CDR3 has 18 residues. J gave up 5 bases and V 2 bases, and 15 bases lay outside the gene matches. Germline CDR1 and CDR2: SGHAT and FQNNGV. The CDR3 loop reads CASSLRGTGSTVEETQYF. Written as DNA, the CDR3 is TGTGCCAGCAGCTTAAGAGGGACAGGGTCGACAGTAGAGGAGACCCAGTACTTC.

The chain combines TRBV28 with TRBJ1-2, with a weak D call TRBD1 (6 bases). Germline values: CDR1 MDHEN, CDR2 SYDVKM. Trimming left V 6 bases short and J 10 bases short, with 30 bases between. The CDR3 length is 17 residues. CDR3 loop: CASSFDGGGTTFILYTF. CDR3 in DNA: TGTGCCAGCAGCTTTGATGGGGGGGGGACAACCTTTATACTCTACACCTTC.

The chain is built from TRBV6-1 and TRBJ1-2; 8 bases are shared with TRBD1. The J segment lost 6 bases and the V segment lost 6 bases, leaving 6 bases of the junction unmatched. The CDR3 has 13 residues. Germline V lookup: CDR1 MNHNS, CDR2 SASEGT. CDR3: CASRKTGDDGYTF. The CDR3 DNA follows: TGTGCCAGCAGAAAGACAGGGGATGATGGCTACACCTTC.

The chain is built from TRBV6-6 and TRBJ2-7, with TRBD1 matching 11 bases. CDR1 and CDR2 (germline): MNHNY, SVGAGI (reference sequence). CDR3 length: 13 residues. The ends lost 6 bases at V and 6 bases at J; junction bases unmatched: 4. The CDR3 DNA reads as TGTGCCAGCAGACCAGGACAGGGGGCCGAGCAGTACTTC. Protein product: CASRPGQGAEQYF.

This clone was picked up one time. The chain joins TRBV27 to TRBJ2-7; tentative D call: TRBD2 (5 bases). The V end lost 8 bases, the J end lost 3 bases, and 5 bases lay between the germline ends. The germline CDR1 and CDR2 sequences are MNHEY and SMNVEV (reference sequence). This CDR3 is 10 amino acids long. Written as DNA, the CDR3 is TGTGCCAGCGGACTCTACGAGCAGTACTTC. This translates into CASGLYEQYF.

This clone was seen a single time. In DNA form, the CDR3 reads TGTGCCAGCAGTCCCGGGACAGGGGGCAATCAGCCCCAGCATTTT. It codes for CASSPGTGGNQPQHF. The V call is TRBV28, the J call TRBJ1-5; TRBD1 aligns across 10 bases. V lost 5 bases and J lost 2; bases outside the gene matches: 3. This CDR3 contains 15 residues. Germline CDR1 and CDR2: MDHEN and SYDVKM.

The chain links TRBV27 to TRBJ1-2; tentative D call: TRBD1 (5 bases). The germline V gene has CDR1 MNHEY and CDR2 SMNVEV (reference sequence). V lost 1 base and J lost 8, with 14 bases in between. The CDR3 runs to 14 residues. The CDR3: CASSLYPGEEGYTF. The CDR3 DNA follows: TGTGCCAGCAGTTTATACCCGGGGGAAGAGGGCTACACCTTC.

The genes are TRBV10-1 and TRBJ2-3, with 8 bases matching TRBD2. The V segment lost 2 bases and the J segment 0 bases; nucleotides outside the gene matches: 7. This CDR3 has 17 amino acids. Germline CDR1 is WNHNN and CDR2 is SYGVQD (reference sequence). The CDR3 sequence: CASSEPSAGASTDTQYF. The CDR3 region has the DNA TGCGCCAGCAGTGAGCCATCAGCGGGAGCTAGCACAGATACGCAGTATTTT.

This rearrangement joins TRBV14 to TRBJ1-4; 8 bases fit TRBD1. The CDR3 is 15 amino acids. After removal of 2 bases from V and 4 bases from J, the junction contained 3 bases not matched to a gene. Germline CDR1 is SGHDN and CDR2 is FVKESK. As DNA, the CDR3 is TGTGCCAGCAGCCAAATACAGGGGGTTAATGAAAAACTGTTTTTT. This translates into CASSQIQGVNEKLFF.

The chain couples TRBV9 to TRBJ1-4, with D possibly matching TRBD1 (5 bases). Germline-derived CDR1 and CDR2 are SGDLS and YYNGEE. This CDR3 spans 12 amino acids. The germline V and J ends were trimmed by 0 bases and 12 bases, with 9 bases remaining between them. CDR3 bases: TGTGCCAGCAGCGTAGAGGGGATGGAACTGTTTTTT. Its translation is CASSVEGMELFF.

The chain is built from TRBV5-4 and TRBJ1-2, with D tentatively TRBD1 (5 bases). CDR3 length equals 14 residues. Trimming stripped 0 bases from V and 6 bases from J, with 12 bases between. Germline V CDR1 and CDR2: SGHNT, YYREEE (reference sequence). The CDR3 is CASSLGQNRDGYTF. The CDR3 DNA reads TGTGCCAGCAGCTTGGGACAGAACAGAGATGGCTACACCTTC.

The J gene is TRBJ1-1, the V gene TRBV27, with 7 bases matching TRBD1. Germline lookup yields CDR1 MNHEY and CDR2 SMNVEV (reference sequence). This CDR3 has 16 amino acids. V lost 3 bases, J lost 5 bases, and 12 bases stayed unmatched. The CDR3 loop reads CASSFSYRGVWTEAFF. CDR3 nucleotides: TGTGCCAGCAGTTTCTCCTACAGGGGAGTTTGGACTGAAGCTTTCTTT.

This clone turned up a few times. The chain joins TRBV30 to TRBJ1-2, with D unclear. The germline V and J ends were trimmed by 7 bases and 0 bases, with 12 bases remaining between them. The CDR3 runs to 13 residues. Germline-derived CDR1 and CDR2 are GTSNPN and SVGIG (reference sequence). The CDR3 here is CASILLANYGYTF. For the CDR3, the DNA is TGTGCCTCAATCTTACTAGCTAACTATGGCTACACCTTC.

The chain employs TRBV18 and TRBJ2-5, with 8 bases lining up with TRBD1. V was clipped by 4 bases and J by 4 bases; unmatched bases: 11. The germline gives CDR1 KGHSH, CDR2 LQKENI. The CDR3 consists of 16 residues. The CDR3 here is CASSLRDRRWGETQYF. For the CDR3, the DNA is TGTGCCAGCTCACTGAGGGACAGGCGTTGGGGAGAGACCCAGTACTTC.

The V call is TRBV2, the J call TRBJ2-3; 11 bases match TRBD1. The CDR3 runs to 14 residues. Per germline, CDR1 SNHLY and CDR2 FYNNEI. V gave up 6 bases and J gave up 6 bases; unmatched junction bases: 5. The CDR3 loop is CASRRTGGADTQYF. The DNA for the CDR3 is TGTGCCAGCAGACGGACAGGGGGCGCGGATACGCAGTATTTT.

The V gene is TRBV2, the J gene TRBJ1-6; D might be TRBD1 (5 bases). Germline V CDR1 and CDR2: SNHLY, FYNNEI. The CDR3 extends over 16 amino acids. Trimming stripped 4 bases from V and 5 bases from J, with 15 bases between. CDR3 amino acids: CASSGLRGINNSPLHF. The DNA for the CDR3 is TGTGCCAGCAGTGGTCTTAGGGGAATTAATAATTCACCCCTCCACTTT.